What follows describes a single T cell receptor beta chain. Its antigen is still unknown. No base quality values were provided; no much bigger clone lies one nucleotide off. Ficoll-Paque density gradient centrifugation was the method used to isolate PBMCs. Including cysteine and phenylalanine, the CDR3 has 14 amino acids. Just CDR3 DNA is preserved here, 42 bases in frame from base 1. The germline V gene (reference sequence) yields SEHNR for CDR1 and FQNEAQ for CDR2. V gives up 5 bases and J gives up 2 bases, and the segment between their germline ends measures 12 bases. The sample comes from a study of T-cell memory formation after mild COVID-19 (dated by TCRdb to about 2021). In terms of the full investigation: TCR sequence clusters from the two donors were found to be largely donor specific. Two young, previously healthy adult volunteers made up the cohort, one male and one female. Longitudinal TCRalpha and TCRbeta repertoire sequencing tracked T-cell clones expanding and contracting after mild COVID-19 in two donors. Overall study results and their limits: Only two mild cases were covered in the study, and larger cohorts including severe cases with pre-infection samples were considered necessary. Contracting CD4+ clones were found mainly in CM and EM memory subsets, while CD8+ clones were enriched in EMRA. Some responding clones were found in pre-infection memory, which suggests that pre-existing cross-reactive memory T cells took part in the SARS-CoV-2 response. Whether the second-wave clones peaking on day 37 were SARS-CoV-2 specific was not confirmed. Clones that contracted from day 15 to 85 showed balanced CD4/CD8 phenotypes, whereas a second wave of clones that expanded from day 15 to 37 leaned towards CD4+.

TCRdb names Illumina NovaSeq 6000 as the instrument used. cDNA libraries for TCRalpha and TCRbeta were prepared by 5'RACE using constant-segment primers, with sample barcodes and unique molecular identifiers added. Trizol reagent was used to extract RNA from every sample. Libraries were amplified in two PCR steps, with a second sample barcode and Illumina TruSeq adapters added in the second step. Sequencing of the libraries was done on an Illumina NovaSeq, producing 2 x 150 bp paired-end reads. The authors' pipeline ran thus. The reads were demultiplexed and collapsed into UMI-guided consensus sequences using migec v1.2.7. With mixcr v2.1.11, UMI consensuses were aligned to TRA and TRB V and J templates and assembled into clonotypes. Clonotypes were classified as expanded or contracted when called significant by both edgeR and NoisET, with noise models trained on biological replicates. For edgeR calls, the thresholds were a false discovery rate-adjusted p below 0.01 and a log2 fold-change of 1. PCA with hierarchical clustering of max-normalized trajectories of the 1000 most abundant clonotypes was used as exploratory dynamics analysis. Separately sequenced CD4+ and CD8+ repertoires were used to assign the CD4 or CD8 phenotype of responding clones. The public reads were reprocessed in TCRdb via fastp at Q25 and MiXCR, keeping in-frame beta chains. CDR3 protein sequences are deduplicated, and each keeps its most common genes and DNA. TCRdb, not the authors, supplied the V and J calls. This sample lists 70,000 to 100,000 distinct CDR3 sequences; roughly 16% were detected once. The ten biggest clones cover about 43% of the sample.

Here the chain combines TRBV7-9 and TRBJ1-2; the D gene identity is not certain. The source is a man aged 18 to 29 who had mild COVID-19 (a few samples of this study predate the infection). The sample titles of this study are shuffled in the database, so cell type and time point are left out; the donor was told from shared clones. Sequenced input: PBMCs or a T cell subset sorted from them (not recorded which). Read as DNA, the sequence is TGTGCCAGCAGCCAAAGGACGGAAAACTATGGCTACACCTTC. It translates to CASSQRTENYGYTF. Supplemented by the reference TRBV7-9 and TRBJ1-2 proteins around the CDR3, the complete variable domain is DTGVSQNPRHKITKRGQNVTFRCDPISEHNRLYWYRQTLGQGPEFLTYFQNEAQLEKSRLLSDRFSAERPKGSFSTLEIQRTEQGDSAMYLCASSQRTENYGYTFGSGTRLTVV.